The 26 T cell receptor beta chains below were found in one sample sequenced in a study of T cells in Graves' hyperthyroidism and ophthalmopathy. Amplification yielded TCR beta CDR3 regions, with RNA transcripts as the source. HTBI primers were the set used in a first-round RT-PCR of the TCR CDR3. TCRdb analysed the multiplex PCR reads with MiXCR anew, one entry per CDR3 protein. The table shows about 600,000 distinct CDR3 sequences, with around 15% occurring only once. The sequenced sample was blood. Every receptor here comes from a woman in her thirties or forties with Graves' ophthalmopathy.

There are many counts of this clonotype. V is TRBV7-9 and J is TRBJ2-7; no firm D call. Trimming pared 4 bases from V and 4 bases from J, leaving 8 bases between. CDR1 SEHNR and CDR2 FQNEAQ come from the germline V gene (reference sequence). This CDR3 spans 12 amino acids. The CDR3 sequence is CASSSFVYEQYF. CDR3 coding DNA: TGTGCCAGCAGCTCCTTCGTTTACGAGCAGTACTTC.

In this sample, this clonotype turned up many times. This chain links TRBV28 with TRBJ2-7; D is undetermined. Germline V gene lookup returns CDR1 MDHEN and CDR2 SYDVKM. CDR3 length: 13 amino acids. The V end lost 6 bases, the J end lost 0 bases, and 9 bases lay between the germline ends. The CDR3 sequence: CASRVQASYEQYF. The CDR3 nucleotides are TGTGCCAGCAGAGTTCAGGCCTCCTACGAGCAGTACTTC.

The chain recombines TRBV30 with TRBJ1-1; 7 bases are a match to TRBD1. The CDR3 totals 15 residues. Germline assignment: CDR1 GTSNPN and CDR2 SVGIG (reference sequence). V shed 2 bases, J shed 5 bases, and the junction held 11 bases outside the gene matches. The CDR3 loop is CAWSSRQGGRTEAFF. In DNA, the CDR3 is TGTGCCTGGAGTTCGAGGCAGGGGGGGCGAACTGAAGCTTTCTTT. The whole variable domain, filled in from reference TRBV30 and TRBJ1-1, reads SQTIHQWPATLVQPVGSPLSLECTVEGTSNPNLYWYRQAAGRGLQLLFYSVGIGQISSEVPQNLSASRPQDRQFILSSKKLLLSDSGFYLCAWSSRQGGRTEAFFGQGTRLTVV.

This sequence joins TRBV20-1 and TRBJ2-3, with 14 bases lining up with TRBD2. There are 16 residues in the CDR3. Germline-derived CDR1 and CDR2 are DFQATT and SNEGSKA (reference sequence). Trimming at V came to 1 base and at J to 7 bases, leaving 7 bases not matched to a gene. The CDR3 spells CSARARLAGGPNTQYF. The CDR3 coding sequence is TGCAGTGCTAGAGCTAGACTAGCGGGGGGGCCCAATACGCAGTATTTT.

This clonotype appeared a few times. The chain has TRBV20-1 and TRBJ2-5, with 8 positions matching TRBD1. With V trimmed by 0 bases and J by 6 bases, 15 bases remained unmatched. This CDR3 spans 17 amino acids. Germline-derived CDR1 and CDR2 are DFQATT and SNEGSKA (reference sequence). The CDR3 bases are TGCAGTGCTAGAGATATGGGCTGGCGCACAGGGGGACAGACCCAGTACTTC. It codes for CSARDMGWRTGGQTQYF.

Points on this clonotype: Being one base from a much bigger clone, this may be a read error. For the CDR3, the DNA is TGTGCCAACTCACCACCGGGGCTGGACACCGGGGAGCTGTTTTTT. Amino acids: CANSPPGLDTGELFF. This chain links TRBV18 with TRBJ2-2, with D perhaps assigned TRBD1 or TRBD2 (5 bases each). Germline V gene data show CDR1 as KGHSH and CDR2 as LQKENI. The CDR3 runs to 15 residues. Full variable domain (remainder filled in from reference TRBV18 and TRBJ2-2): NAGVMQNPRHLVRRRGQEARLRCSPMKGHSHVYWYRQLPEEGLKFMVYLQKENIIDESGMPKERFSAEFPKEGPSILRIQQVVRGDSAAYFCANSPPGLDTGELFFGEGSRLTVL.

This clonotype was seen ten or more times. This rearrangement joins TRBV30 to TRBJ1-1, with a tentative D call TRBD1 (5 bases). Trimming stripped 0 bases from V and 2 bases from J, with 10 bases between. The CDR3 consists of 14 residues. Germline CDR1 reads GTSNPN; CDR2 reads SVGIG (reference sequence). The CDR3: CAWSVPDSNTEAFF. DNA for the CDR3: TGTGCCTGGAGTGTTCCTGACAGTAACACTGAAGCTTTCTTT.

In its sample, this clonotype was seen many times. The chain joins TRBV2 to TRBJ1-6, with 12 nucleotides matching TRBD1. The V gene's germline CDR1 is SNHLY and CDR2 FYNNEI. The CDR3 covers 14 residues. Trimming took 7 bases from V and 10 from J; bases not matched to a gene: 5. The CDR3 DNA sequence: TGTGCCAGCAAGCCCGGGACAGGGGGCTCACCCCTCCACTTT. This encodes CASKPGTGGSPLHF.

This clonotype has at least ten counts. V and J are TRBV7-2 and TRBJ1-2; D not resolved. The CDR3 is 14 amino acids. CDR1 is SGHTA and CDR2 is FQGNSA in the germline V gene. V was clipped by 0 bases and J by 5 bases, with 10 bases between them. CDR3 protein: CASSLAMNDYGYTF. The CDR3 DNA is TGTGCCAGCAGCTTAGCGATGAACGATTATGGCTACACCTTC. Based on the CDR3 plus reference TRBV7-2 and TRBJ1-2, the full variable domain is GAGVSQSPSNKVTEKGKDVELRCDPISGHTALYWYRQSLGQGLEFLIYFQGNSAPDKSGLPSDRFSAERTGGSVSTLTIQRTQQEDSAVYLCASSLAMNDYGYTFGSGTRLTVV.

This clonotype was detected only a few times. The chain uses TRBV5-1 and TRBJ2-1; 14 bases are a match to TRBD2. The CDR3 consists of 17 residues. V shed 4 bases and J 7 bases; nucleotides not matched to a gene: 10. Per germline, CDR1 SGHRS and CDR2 YFSETQ. The CDR3 coding sequence is TGCGCCAGCAGCGCAGGGACTAGCGGGAGTCGAGGGAATGAGCAGTTCTTC. This translates into CASSAGTSGSRGNEQFF. The variable domain in full, completed from reference TRBV5-1 and TRBJ2-1, reads KAGVTQTPRYLIKTRGQQVTLSCSPISGHRSVSWYQQTPGQGLQFLFEYFSETQRNKGNFPGRFSGRQFSNSRSEMNVSTLELGDSALYLCASSAGTSGSRGNEQFFGPGTRLTVL.

This chain connects TRBV12-3 or TRBV12-4 to TRBJ2-5; 9 nucleotides line up with TRBD2. Unmatched junction bases numbered 5, after V lost 3 bases and J lost 6 bases. This CDR3 comprises 14 residues. The CDR3 loop reads CASSFAGGGQTQYF. CDR3 nucleotides: TGTGCCAGCAGTTTTGCGGGGGGGGGGCAGACCCAGTACTTC.

The CDR3: CSVERLLGGTNYGYTF. CDR3 coding DNA: TGCAGCGTTGAGAGATTGTTAGGCGGAACTAACTATGGCTACACCTTC. The J gene is TRBJ1-2, the V gene TRBV29-1; D call uncertain. The germline gives CDR1 SQVTM, CDR2 ANQGSEA. V was cut by 3 bases and J by 0 bases, with 17 bases left in between. The CDR3 loop spans 16 amino acids.

This clonotype turned up a few times. Here the CDR3 DNA reads TGTGCCATCAGAGAGACAGACCACTACGAGCAGTACTTC. It yields the protein CAIRETDHYEQYF. The rearrangement uses TRBV10-3 and TRBJ2-7, with TRBD1 as a possible D gene (5 bases). The ends were cut back, 6 bases at V and 3 bases at J, with 12 bases in the middle. The V gene's germline CDR1 is ENHRY and CDR2 SYGVKD. This CDR3 region has 13 residues.

This clonotype was seen at least ten times. The rearrangement joins TRBV7-2 to TRBJ2-1, with 9 bases that match TRBD2. Germline loops: CDR1 SGHTA, CDR2 FQGNSA. The CDR3 length is 13 residues. V trimming: 5 bases; J trimming: 7 bases; junction bases outside the gene matches: 3. CDR3 coding DNA: TGTGCCAGCAGCACCAGCGGGAGGAATGAGCAGTTCTTC. It yields the protein CASSTSGRNEQFF.

In its sample, this clonotype was seen a few times. This rearrangement joins TRBV20-1 to TRBJ2-7, with a possible D match to TRBD2 (5 bases). The germline V gene has CDR1 DFQATT and CDR2 SNEGSKA (reference sequence). The CDR3 spans 14 residues. V lost 3 bases, J lost 0 bases, and 12 bases lay in between. The CDR3 DNA reads as TGCAGTGCTAGTAACAGCGGTCACTCCTACGAGCAGTACTTC. This gives the protein CSASNSGHSYEQYF.

As for this clonotype: This could be a read error, since a much larger clone is one nucleotide away. The gene calls are TRBV5-1 and TRBJ2-3; TRBD2 might be the D (6 bases). The germline gives CDR1 SGHRS, CDR2 YFSETQ. The germline V and J ends were trimmed by 7 bases and 0 bases, with 9 bases remaining between them. The CDR3 runs to 13 residues. The CDR3 DNA is TGCGCCAGCGGGACTTCTAGCACAGATACGCAGTATTTT. Its protein is CASGTSSTDTQYF.

There are a few counts of this clonotype. This rearrangement joins TRBV18 to TRBJ2-1; D gene uncertain. Trimming pared 0 bases from V and 9 bases from J, leaving 9 bases between. CDR1 KGHSH and CDR2 LQKENI come from the germline V gene. The CDR3 loop spans 13 amino acids. CDR3: CASSPPSSGEQFF. In DNA form, the CDR3 reads TGTGCCAGCTCACCACCGAGCTCTGGTGAGCAGTTCTTC.

The rearrangement joins TRBV3-1 to TRBJ2-3; 7 bases match TRBD2. V lost 4 bases, J lost 0 bases, and 10 bases stayed unmatched. CDR3 size: 17 residues. From germline, CDR1 is LGHDT and CDR2 YNNKEL (reference sequence). The CDR3 sequence is CASSLSRSGVSTDTQYF. Here the CDR3 DNA reads TGTGCCAGCAGCCTCAGTAGGAGCGGGGTTAGCACAGATACGCAGTATTTT.

This clonotype showed up many times. The chain combines TRBV2 with TRBJ1-4; 11 bases line up with TRBD1. Losses at the gene ends were 5 bases for V and 5 bases for J; bases not matched to a gene: 1. CDR3 size: 14 residues. The germline gives CDR1 SNHLY, CDR2 FYNNEI. The CDR3 nucleotides are TGTGCCAGCAGTCGGGACAGGGGGAATGAAAAACTGTTTTTT. Translating it yields CASSRDRGNEKLFF. The variable domain in full, completed from reference TRBV2 and TRBJ1-4, reads EPEVTQTPSHQVTQMGQEVILRCVPISNHLYFYWYRQILGQKVEFLVSFYNNEISEKSEIFDDQFSVERPDGSNFTLKIRSTKLEDSAMYFCASSRDRGNEKLFFGSGTQLSVL.

This clonotype showed up many times. The rearrangement links TRBV12-3 or TRBV12-4 to TRBJ1-6, with D perhaps TRBD1 (5 bases). Trimming took off 1 base at V and 8 bases at J, with 9 bases between the two ends. This CDR3 has 14 amino acids. CDR3 DNA sequence: TGTGCCAGCAGTTTAGGTGGGGGGGATTCACCCCTCCACTTT. This gives the protein CASSLGGGDSPLHF.

This clonotype was observed many times. The chain joins TRBV20-1 to TRBJ2-1; 9 positions agree with TRBD2. Trimming cost V 2 bases and J 3 bases; bases outside gene matches: 5. Germline CDR1 reads DFQATT; CDR2 reads SNEGSKA (reference sequence). This CDR3 comprises 15 residues. The CDR3, as DNA: TGCAGTGCTAGACGGGGCGGGGGGGTCTACAATGAGCAGTTCTTC. It translates to CSARRGGGVYNEQFF.

This clonotype was observed many times. The rearrangement joins TRBV28 to TRBJ2-2; D unresolved. The CDR3 has 16 residues. The ends were cut back, 11 bases at V and 1 base at J, with 20 bases in the middle. Germline CDR1 MDHEN, CDR2 SYDVKM. CDR3 amino acids: CAGMQELLLNTGELFF. The CDR3 region has the DNA TGTGCCGGTATGCAGGAGCTCCTACTGAACACCGGGGAGCTGTTTTTT.

About this clonotype: The missing conserved phenylalanine or tryptophan at the end of this CDR3 makes a read error likely. The V gene is TRBV6-5, the J gene TRBJ2-7; D is perhaps TRBD1 (8 bases). V lost 4 bases, J lost 6 bases, and 13 bases lay in between. This CDR3 has 13 residues. Germline V gene lookup returns CDR1 MNHEY and CDR2 SVGAGI. Here the CDR3 reads CASSSDREGEQYL. DNA of the CDR3: TGTGCCAGCAGTTCGGACAGGGAGGGCGAGCAGTACCTC.

This clonotype has ten or more counts. The chain uses TRBV28 and TRBJ2-1, with 7 bases matching TRBD1. This CDR3 region has 15 residues. Per the germline V gene, CDR1 is MDHEN and CDR2 is SYDVKM. V lost 0 bases and J lost 2; bases outside the gene matches: 1. DNA of the CDR3: TGTGCCAGCAGTTTATGGACAGGGACCTACAATGAGCAGTTCTTC. It encodes CASSLWTGTYNEQFF.

Concerning this clonotype: A read error may account for a junction end that differs from germline. This chain uses TRBV2 with TRBJ1-2; 9 bases line up with TRBD1. Germline V CDR1 and CDR2: SNHLY, FYNNEI. This CDR3 has 15 amino acids. The CDR3 loop reads CTSTEDRGANYGYTF. Here the CDR3 DNA reads TGTACCAGCACCGAGGACAGGGGAGCTAACTATGGCTACACCTTC.

This clonotype was observed many times. This chain uses TRBV5-1 with TRBJ2-2, with D tentatively TRBD2 (6 bases). Between the trimmed V and J ends, which lost 3 bases and 6 bases, there was a span of 15 bases. Per germline, CDR1 SGHRS and CDR2 YFSETQ. This CDR3 contains 15 residues. The chain's CDR3 is CASSSDGGRAGELFF. DNA of the CDR3: TGCGCCAGCAGCTCAGACGGGGGTCGGGCCGGGGAGCTGTTTTTT.